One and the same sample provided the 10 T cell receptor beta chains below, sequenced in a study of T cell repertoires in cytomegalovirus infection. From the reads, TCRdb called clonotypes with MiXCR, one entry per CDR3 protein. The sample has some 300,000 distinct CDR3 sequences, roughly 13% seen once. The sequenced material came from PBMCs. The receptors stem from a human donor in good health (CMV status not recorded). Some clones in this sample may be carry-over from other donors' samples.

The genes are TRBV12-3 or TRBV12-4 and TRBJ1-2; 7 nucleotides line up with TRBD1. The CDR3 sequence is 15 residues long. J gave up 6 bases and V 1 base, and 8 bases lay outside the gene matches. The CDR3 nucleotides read TGTGCCAGCAGTTTAGGGGGGGACAGTTCGGATGGCTACACCTTC. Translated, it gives CASSLGGDSSDGYTF.

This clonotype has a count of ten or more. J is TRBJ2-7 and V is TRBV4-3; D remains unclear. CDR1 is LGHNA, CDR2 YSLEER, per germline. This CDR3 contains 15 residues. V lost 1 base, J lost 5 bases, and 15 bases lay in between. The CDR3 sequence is CASSQAHLRVDEQYF. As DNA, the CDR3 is TGCGCCAGCAGCCAAGCTCACCTCCGGGTGGACGAGCAGTACTTC.

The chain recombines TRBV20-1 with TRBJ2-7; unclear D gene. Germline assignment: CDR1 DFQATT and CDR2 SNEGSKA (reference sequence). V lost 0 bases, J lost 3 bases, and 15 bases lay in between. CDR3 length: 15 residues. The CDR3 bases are TGCAGTGCTAGAGATCATCGAGATTCTGACTACGAGCAGTACTTC. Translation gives CSARDHRDSDYEQYF.

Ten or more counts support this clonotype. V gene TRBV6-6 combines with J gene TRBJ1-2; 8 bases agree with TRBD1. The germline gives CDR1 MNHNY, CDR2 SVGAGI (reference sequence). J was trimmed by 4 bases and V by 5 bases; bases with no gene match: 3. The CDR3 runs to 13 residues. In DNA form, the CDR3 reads TGTGCCAGCAGTCTACAGGGGGTCTATGGCTACACCTTC. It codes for CASSLQGVYGYTF.

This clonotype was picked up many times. CDR3 protein: CASSLTPVSSGANVLTF. The CDR3 region has the DNA TGTGCCAGCAGCTTAACCCCGGTTTCTTCTGGGGCCAACGTCCTGACTTTC. V usage is TRBV7-3 and J usage is TRBJ2-6; D remains unclear. The length of the CDR3 is 17 residues. V was clipped by 0 bases and J by 1 base, with 10 bases between them. Germline CDR1 and CDR2: SGHTA and FQGTGA.

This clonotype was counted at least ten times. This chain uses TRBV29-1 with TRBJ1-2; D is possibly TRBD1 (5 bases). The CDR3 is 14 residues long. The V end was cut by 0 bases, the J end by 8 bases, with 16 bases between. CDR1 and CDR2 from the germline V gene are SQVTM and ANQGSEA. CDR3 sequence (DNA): TGCAGCGTTGAAGATCGGGGGGGTGTTTGGGGCTACACCTTC. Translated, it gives CSVEDRGGVWGYTF.

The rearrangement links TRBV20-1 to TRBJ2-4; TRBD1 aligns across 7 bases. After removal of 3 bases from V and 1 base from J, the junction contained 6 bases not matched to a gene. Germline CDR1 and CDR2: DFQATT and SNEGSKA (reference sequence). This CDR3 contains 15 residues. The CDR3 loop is CSASTGAGAKNIQYF. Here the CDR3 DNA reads TGCAGTGCTAGTACAGGGGCAGGGGCCAAAAACATTCAGTACTTC.

CDR3 coding DNA: TGCAGTGCTATAGACCAGAGCACAGATACGCAGTATTTT. Protein: CSAIDQSTDTQYF. V is TRBV20-1 and J is TRBJ2-3; D gene unclear. The V gene's germline CDR1 is DFQATT and CDR2 SNEGSKA (reference sequence). CDR3 length: 13 amino acids. Trimming cost V 4 bases and J 0 bases, with 8 bases left between them.

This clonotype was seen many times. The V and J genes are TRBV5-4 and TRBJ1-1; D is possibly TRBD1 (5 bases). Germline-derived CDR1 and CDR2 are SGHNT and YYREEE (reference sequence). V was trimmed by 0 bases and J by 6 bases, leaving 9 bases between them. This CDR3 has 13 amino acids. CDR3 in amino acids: CASSLGGTAEAFF. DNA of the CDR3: TGTGCCAGCAGCTTGGGCGGGACCGCTGAAGCTTTCTTT.

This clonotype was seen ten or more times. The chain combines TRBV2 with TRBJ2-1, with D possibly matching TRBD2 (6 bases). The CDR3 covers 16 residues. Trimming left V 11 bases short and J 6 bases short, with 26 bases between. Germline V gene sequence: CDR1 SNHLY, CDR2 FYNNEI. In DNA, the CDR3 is TGTGCCGCCCAGGGAGAGGAGGACTATACAATCAATGAGCAGTTCTTC. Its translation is CAAQGEEDYTINEQFF. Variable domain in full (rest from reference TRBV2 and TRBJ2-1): EPEVTQTPSHQVTQMGQEVILRCVPISNHLYFYWYRQILGQKVEFLVSFYNNEISEKSEIFDDQFSVERPDGSNFTLKIRSTKLEDSAMYFCAAQGEEDYTINEQFFGPGTRLTVL.